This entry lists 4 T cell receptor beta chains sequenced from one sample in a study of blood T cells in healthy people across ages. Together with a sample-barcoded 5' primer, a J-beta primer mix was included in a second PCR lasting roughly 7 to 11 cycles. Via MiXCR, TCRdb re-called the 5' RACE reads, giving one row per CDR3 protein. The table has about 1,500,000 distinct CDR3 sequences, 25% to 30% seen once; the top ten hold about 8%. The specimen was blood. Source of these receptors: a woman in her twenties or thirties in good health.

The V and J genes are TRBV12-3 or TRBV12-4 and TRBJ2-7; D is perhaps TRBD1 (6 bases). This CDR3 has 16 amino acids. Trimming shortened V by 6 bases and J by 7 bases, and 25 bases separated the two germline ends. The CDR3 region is CASSPFQGLKGREQYF. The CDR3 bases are TGTGCCAGCAGCCCCTTCCAGGGGCTTAAAGGTCGGGAGCAGTACTTC.

CDR3 bases: TGTGCCAGCAGCCAAGATTGGGCAGGGCGCTATGGCTACACCTTC. This sequence encodes CASSQDWAGRYGYTF. This sequence joins TRBV14 and TRBJ1-2, with D possibly TRBD1 on 5 matching bases. V was trimmed by 0 bases and J by 4 bases, leaving 12 bases between them. CDR3 length: 15 residues. CDR1 is SGHDN, CDR2 FVKESK, per germline. The full variable domain, completed using reference TRBV14 and TRBJ1-2, is EAGVTQFPSHSVIEKGQTVTLRCDPISGHDNLYWYRRVMGKEIKFLLHFVKESKQDESGMPNNRFLAERTGGTYSTLKVQPAELEDSGVYFCASSQDWAGRYGYTFGSGTRLTVV.

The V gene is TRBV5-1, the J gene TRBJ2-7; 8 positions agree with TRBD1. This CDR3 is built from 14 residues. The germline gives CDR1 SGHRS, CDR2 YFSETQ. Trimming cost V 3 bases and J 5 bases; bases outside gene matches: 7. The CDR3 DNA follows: TGCGCCAGCAGCTCTACAGGGGGAGGTGACGAGCAGTACTTC. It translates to CASSSTGGGDEQYF.

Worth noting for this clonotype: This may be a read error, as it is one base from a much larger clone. CDR3 loop: CSVAGIGPGANVLTF. CDR3 in DNA: TGCAGCGTGGCGGGGATAGGGCCCGGGGCCAACGTCCTGACTTTC. The rearrangement links TRBV29-1 to TRBJ2-6, with a weak D call TRBD2 (6 bases). The CDR3 loop spans 15 amino acids. In germline, CDR1 is SQVTM, CDR2 ANQGSEA. V shed 6 bases and J shed 4 bases, with 16 bases lying between them.